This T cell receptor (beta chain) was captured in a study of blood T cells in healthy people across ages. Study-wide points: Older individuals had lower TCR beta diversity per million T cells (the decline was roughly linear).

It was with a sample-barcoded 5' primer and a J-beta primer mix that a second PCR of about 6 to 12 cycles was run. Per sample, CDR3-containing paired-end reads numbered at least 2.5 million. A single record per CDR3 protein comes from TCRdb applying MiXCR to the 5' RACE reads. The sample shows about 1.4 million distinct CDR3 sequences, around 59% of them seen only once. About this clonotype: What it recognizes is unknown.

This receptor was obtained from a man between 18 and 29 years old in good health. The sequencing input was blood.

For the CDR3, the DNA is TGCGCCAGCAGCCAAGTAGGGCAGGGAGACTATGGCTACACCTTC. Translated, it gives CASSQVGQGDYGYTF. The genes are TRBV4-1 and TRBJ1-2, with D possibly being TRBD1 (5 bases). The ends were cut back, 1 base at V and 3 bases at J, with 12 bases in the middle. Germline lookup yields CDR1 MGHRA and CDR2 YSYEKL. There are 15 residues in the CDR3.